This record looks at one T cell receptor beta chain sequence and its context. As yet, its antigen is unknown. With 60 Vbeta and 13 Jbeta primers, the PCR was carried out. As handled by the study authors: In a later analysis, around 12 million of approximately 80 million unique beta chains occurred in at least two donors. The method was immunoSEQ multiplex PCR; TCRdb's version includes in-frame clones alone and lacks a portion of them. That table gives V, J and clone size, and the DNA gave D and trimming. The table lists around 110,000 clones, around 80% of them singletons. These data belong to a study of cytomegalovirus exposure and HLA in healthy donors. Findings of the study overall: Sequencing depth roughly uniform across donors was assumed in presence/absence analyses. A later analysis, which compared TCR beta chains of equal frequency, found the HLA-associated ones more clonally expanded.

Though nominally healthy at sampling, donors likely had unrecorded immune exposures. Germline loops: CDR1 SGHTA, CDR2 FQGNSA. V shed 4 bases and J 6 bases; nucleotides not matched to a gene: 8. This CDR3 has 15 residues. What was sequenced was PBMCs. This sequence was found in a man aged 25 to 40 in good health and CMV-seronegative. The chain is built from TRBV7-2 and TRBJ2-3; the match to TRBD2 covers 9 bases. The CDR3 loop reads CASSSGTSNLDTQYF. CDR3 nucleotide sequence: TGTGCCAGCAGCTCCGGGACTAGCAATCTGGATACGCAGTATTTT.